This T cell receptor (beta chain) was sequenced in a study of T cells after yellow fever vaccination. The study made its TCR cDNA through 5'RACE template switching. That step introduced a universal primer site along with UMIs. Each CDR3 protein is one row after TCRdb ran MiXCR on the 5' RACE reads. The sample includes 350,000 or so distinct CDR3 sequences, roughly 8.3% of them seen just once. This clonotype was counted only a few times. The antigen remains undetermined. Germline CDR1 and CDR2: MNHEY and SMNVEV (reference sequence). V was cut by 2 bases and J by 2 bases, with 10 bases left in between. This CDR3 has 15 residues. Findings of the study overall: In FACS-sorted repertoires, abundant clonotypes from the bulk population could appear as contaminants. Post-booster repertoires contained most primary-vaccination clones again (almost 97% CD4, around 89% CD8). The appearance of a small share of clonotypes in both CD4 and CD8 compartments was observed.

The TCR originated in a man aged 18 to 30 who received the YFV17D yellow fever vaccine. The chain recombines TRBV27 with TRBJ1-5; D possibly corresponds to TRBD1 (5 bases). The sequenced sample was PBMCs, obtained about 41 days after the first yellow fever vaccination. The CDR3 sequence is CASSLGGEGNQPQHF. The CDR3 DNA reads as TGTGCCAGCAGTTTAGGAGGGGAGGGCAATCAGCCCCAGCATTTT.